The 2 T cell receptor beta chains in this list originate from one sample, sequenced in a study of blood T cell repertoires in COVID-19. Data came from immunoSEQ multiplex PCR; TCRdb stores just in-frame clones and leaves some out. The sample has roughly 180,000 clones, 60% to 85% seen once. Sample: peripheral blood. The receptors here all came from a woman aged 45-60 years with active or convalescent COVID-19.

The count of this clone is one. The chain is built from TRBV19 and TRBJ1-4; 7 bases are shared with TRBD1. J was trimmed by 0 bases and V by 4 bases; bases with no gene match: 5. CDR1 is LNHDA and CDR2 is SQIVND in the germline V gene (reference sequence). CDR3 length: 16 amino acids. The CDR3 spells CASSTTTGATNEKLFF. The CDR3 DNA reads as TGTGCCAGTAGTACAACTACAGGGGCAACTAATGAAAAACTGTTTTTT.

The gene calls are TRBV15 and TRBJ2-5, with a weak D call TRBD2 (6 bases). Germline V gives CDR1 LNHNV, CDR2 YYDKDF (reference sequence). Trimming took 4 bases from V and 5 from J, leaving 17 bases between them. The CDR3 totals 15 residues. CDR3 sequence reads: CATSTPSGVKETQYF. The CDR3 DNA follows: TGTGCCACCAGCACCCCCTCGGGGGTGAAGGAGACCCAGTACTTC.